These 20 T cell receptor beta chains were sequenced from one sample in a study of neurological immune-mediated disorders (dated by TCRdb to about 2019). The receptor library was made with 5' RACE. This sample was sequenced with an Illumina HiSeq 2500. Clones were called with MiXCR by TCRdb after fastp trimmed the public reads at Q25, and only in-frame beta chains were retained. Identical CDR3 proteins give one entry, which carries the most common genes and DNA. A total of 80,000 or so distinct CDR3 sequences appear in this sample, about 9.5% of them only once. The ten largest clones capture 1.7% of the sample. The material sequenced was PBMCs. All receptors derive from a man between 45 and 60 years old in good health.

This clonotype was counted ten times or more. The chain couples TRBV28 to TRBJ2-5, with TRBD2 as a possible D gene (7 bases). The CDR3 has 13 amino acids. V was clipped by 6 bases and J by 4 bases, with 12 bases between them. Germline V CDR1 and CDR2: MDHEN, SYDVKM. The CDR3 protein is CASSLRGGETQYF. In DNA form, the CDR3 reads TGTGCCAGCAGCCTAAGGGGGGGAGAGACCCAGTACTTC.

A few counts support this clonotype. The chain links TRBV28 to TRBJ2-5, with no clear D. The CDR3 sequence is 13 residues long. Deletions cut 2 bases from V and 2 bases from J, with 6 bases between. Germline V gene data show CDR1 as MDHEN and CDR2 as SYDVKM. For the CDR3, the DNA is TGTGCCAGCAGTTTACCACAACAAGAGACCCAGTACTTC. Translated: CASSLPQQETQYF.

Ten or more counts support this clonotype. The chain has TRBV28 and TRBJ1-1, with 7 bases that match TRBD1. This CDR3 is built from 18 residues. Germline V gene sequence: CDR1 MDHEN, CDR2 SYDVKM. The ends lost 6 bases at V and 0 bases at J; junction bases unmatched: 16. CDR3 sequence: CASRPPPGQTAMNTEAFF. The CDR3 DNA reads TGTGCCAGCAGGCCCCCCCCGGGACAGACAGCCATGAACACTGAAGCTTTCTTT.

The chain employs TRBV20-1 and TRBJ1-3; D is undetermined. V was trimmed by 1 base and J by 1 base, leaving 20 bases between them. The CDR3 length is 18 residues. CDR1 and CDR2 (germline): DFQATT, SNEGSKA (reference sequence). The CDR3 coding sequence is TGCAGTGCTAGAGCCCCCCCTACACGGAGCTTTTCTGGAAACACCATATATTTT. Residues: CSARAPPTRSFSGNTIYF.

With regard to this clonotype: Compared with germline, one end of the junction differs, possibly owing to a read error. The V gene is TRBV7-9, the J gene TRBJ1-1; D not certain. CDR1 is SEHNR, CDR2 FQNEAQ, per germline (reference sequence). This CDR3 is built from 13 residues. DNA for the CDR3: TGTTCCAGCAGCTTCCAGACGTGCCCCGCGGCTTTCTTT. Translating it yields CSSSFQTCPAAFF. The full variable domain, its missing parts supplied by reference TRBV7-9 and TRBJ1-1, is DTGVSQNPRHKITKRGQNVTFRCDPISEHNRLYWYRQTLGQGPEFLTYFQNEAQLEKSRLLSDRFSAERPKGSFSTLEIQRTEQGDSAMYLCSSSFQTCPAAFFGQGTRLTVV.

This clonotype was seen at least ten times. One junction end disagrees with the germline gene, perhaps due to a read error. The chain uses TRBV7-8 and TRBJ1-1; D unresolved. This CDR3 has 14 amino acids. CDR1 and CDR2 (germline): SGHVS, FQNEAQ. CDR3 residues: CASSSLDGNAEAFF. As DNA, the CDR3 is TGTGCCAGCAGCTCTCTCGACGGGAACGCTGAAGCTTTCTTT.

In its sample, this clonotype was seen many times. J is TRBJ2-7 and V is TRBV3-1; D perhaps matches TRBD1 (5 bases). Trimming shortened V by 4 bases and J by 0 bases, and 7 bases separated the two germline ends. Looked up from germline, CDR1 is LGHDT and CDR2 is YNNKEL (reference sequence). The CDR3 covers 13 residues. For the CDR3, the DNA is TGTGCCAGCAGCCGACAGAGCTCCTACGAGCAGTACTTC. Protein sequence: CASSRQSSYEQYF.

This clonotype was seen repeatedly, ten times or more. This sequence joins TRBV12-3 or TRBV12-4 and TRBJ2-2; D gene ambiguous. V gave up 2 bases and J gave up 7 bases, with 5 bases separating them. This CDR3 spans 12 amino acids. The chain's CDR3 is CASSLRGGELFF. The CDR3 region has the DNA TGTGCCAGCAGTTTAAGAGGCGGGGAGCTGTTTTTT.

This clonotype occurred many times. The chain joins TRBV30 to TRBJ1-5, with no clear D. V was cut by 4 bases and J by 8 bases, with 3 bases left in between. This CDR3 has 9 amino acids. Germline CDR1 GTSNPN, CDR2 SVGIG (reference sequence). CDR3: CAWIKPQHF. CDR3 bases: TGTGCCTGGATTAAGCCCCAGCATTTT.

The table lists this clonotype with many counts. The rearrangement joins TRBV29-1 to TRBJ2-7, with a tentative D call TRBD2 (7 bases). The CDR3 consists of 12 residues. The germline V and J ends were trimmed by 7 bases and 6 bases, with 16 bases remaining between them. CDR1 is SQVTM, CDR2 ANQGSEA, per germline. Here the CDR3 reads CSAGGRAAEQYF. In DNA form, the CDR3 reads TGCAGCGCGGGGGGCAGGGCGGCCGAGCAGTACTTC.

This clonotype was counted at least ten times. The chain has TRBV11-2 and TRBJ2-7; D may be TRBD2 (5 bases). The CDR3 runs to 12 residues. Trimming stripped 4 bases from V and 4 bases from J, with 8 bases between. The V gene's germline CDR1 is SGHAT and CDR2 FQNNGV. DNA for the CDR3: TGTGCCAGCAGCTCTAGCAATTACGAGCAGTACTTC. It codes for CASSSSNYEQYF.

Ten or more counts support this clonotype. One junction end does not reproduce the germline sequence, and a read error may be involved. The chain carries TRBV19 and TRBJ1-2; D gene uncertain. Germline V gene lookup returns CDR1 LNHDA and CDR2 SQIVND (reference sequence). This CDR3 has 8 amino acids. The DNA for the CDR3 is TGTGCCAGTGGTTCCAATTTCTTC. Residues: CASGSNFF.

This clonotype was seen at least ten times. The CDR3 spells CASTTSPGRTEAFF. The CDR3 DNA follows: TGTGCCAGCACCACAAGCCCGGGGAGGACTGAAGCTTTCTTT. The chain employs TRBV3-1 and TRBJ1-1; D gene uncertain. The V gene lost 7 bases and the J gene lost 5 bases, with 17 bases spanning the gap. The CDR3 consists of 14 residues. Looked up from germline, CDR1 is LGHDT and CDR2 is YNNKEL (reference sequence).

This clonotype was counted between two and nine times. A read error is possible here, since a much larger clone lies one base away. V and J are TRBV7-2 and TRBJ2-3; 7 nucleotides match TRBD2. Germline CDR1 reads SGHTA; CDR2 reads FQGNSA. The CDR3 extends over 15 amino acids. The CDR3 bases are TGTGCCAGCAGCTTAGCGTGGCTAGCGGCAGATACGCATTATTTT. Translation gives CASSLAWLAADTHYF.

This clonotype was seen once. With a much larger clone just one base away, this may be a read error. The genes are TRBV4-1 and TRBJ2-3, with D possibly being TRBD2 (7 bases). CDR1 and CDR2 (germline): MGHRA, YSYEKL. Trimming cost V 5 bases and J 3 bases, with 24 bases left between them. This CDR3 region has 18 residues. CDR3 nucleotides: TGCGCCAGCAGCTCACTGGGACGGGGGGCCGGCCTAACAGATACGCAGTATTTT. It codes for CASSSLGRGAGLTDTQYF.

This clonotype was picked up many times. The rearrangement uses TRBV3-1 and TRBJ2-5; the D call may be TRBD1 or TRBD2 (5 bases each). Trimming took off 10 bases at V and 5 bases at J, with 14 bases between the two ends. CDR1 and CDR2 from the germline V gene are LGHDT and YNNKEL (reference sequence). This CDR3 contains 12 residues. CDR3 sequence (DNA): TGTGCCACTGGGACCCACTGGGAGACCCAGTACTTC. Translation: CATGTHWETQYF.

The chain has TRBV20-1 and TRBJ1-1, with D perhaps TRBD1 (6 bases). This CDR3 contains 14 residues. Trimming pared 0 bases from V and 2 bases from J, leaving 10 bases between. The germline gives CDR1 DFQATT, CDR2 SNEGSKA (reference sequence). The CDR3 reads CSAREGGSNTEAFF. The CDR3 coding sequence is TGCAGTGCTAGAGAAGGGGGGTCAAACACTGAAGCTTTCTTT.

About this clonotype: Germline and junction disagree at one end, which may indicate a read error. The chain uses TRBV14 and TRBJ1-4; D gene unclear. There are 15 residues in the CDR3. Per the germline V gene, CDR1 is SGHDN and CDR2 is FVKESK. The CDR3 bases are TGTGTCAGCAGAGTAAGCGGGGAGTCGAATGAAAAACTGTTTTTT. This sequence encodes CVSRVSGESNEKLFF.

This clonotype was detected ten times or more. The chain joins TRBV5-1 to TRBJ2-7; tentatively, D is TRBD1 (6 bases). Germline values: CDR1 SGHRS, CDR2 YFSETQ. The CDR3 length is 14 residues. Trimming took 4 bases from V and 2 from J, leaving 13 bases between them. DNA for the CDR3: TGCGCCAGCAGCACCCGAGGGGGACCCTACGAGCAGTACTTC. Translated, it gives CASSTRGGPYEQYF.

The chain joins TRBV5-1 to TRBJ2-7; D gene ambiguous. The V gene lost 4 bases and the J gene lost 2 bases, with 16 bases spanning the gap. This CDR3 has 15 amino acids. Germline CDR1 is SGHRS and CDR2 is YFSETQ. For the CDR3, the DNA is TGCGCCAGCAGCCCGGACCCGTGGGCCCCCTACGAGCAGTACTTC. Protein product: CASSPDPWAPYEQYF.